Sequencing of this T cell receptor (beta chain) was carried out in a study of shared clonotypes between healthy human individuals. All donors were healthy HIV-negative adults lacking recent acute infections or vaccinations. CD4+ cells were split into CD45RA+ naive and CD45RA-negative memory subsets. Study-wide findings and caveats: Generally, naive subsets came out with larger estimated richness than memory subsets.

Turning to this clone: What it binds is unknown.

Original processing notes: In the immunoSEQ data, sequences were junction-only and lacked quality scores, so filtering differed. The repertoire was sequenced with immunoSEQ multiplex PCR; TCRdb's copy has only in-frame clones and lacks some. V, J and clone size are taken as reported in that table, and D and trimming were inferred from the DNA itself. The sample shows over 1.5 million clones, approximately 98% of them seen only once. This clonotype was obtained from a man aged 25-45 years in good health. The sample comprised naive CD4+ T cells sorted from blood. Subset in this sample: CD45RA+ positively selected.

The CDR3: CASRGTGWSGYTF. The CDR3 nucleotides read TGTGCCAGCAGGGGAACCGGGTGGTCGGGCTACACCTTC. The chain recombines TRBV6-5 with TRBJ1-2; D is undetermined. From germline, CDR1 is MNHEY and CDR2 SVGAGI. Trimming left V 6 bases short and J 8 bases short, with 16 bases between. The CDR3 runs to 13 residues.